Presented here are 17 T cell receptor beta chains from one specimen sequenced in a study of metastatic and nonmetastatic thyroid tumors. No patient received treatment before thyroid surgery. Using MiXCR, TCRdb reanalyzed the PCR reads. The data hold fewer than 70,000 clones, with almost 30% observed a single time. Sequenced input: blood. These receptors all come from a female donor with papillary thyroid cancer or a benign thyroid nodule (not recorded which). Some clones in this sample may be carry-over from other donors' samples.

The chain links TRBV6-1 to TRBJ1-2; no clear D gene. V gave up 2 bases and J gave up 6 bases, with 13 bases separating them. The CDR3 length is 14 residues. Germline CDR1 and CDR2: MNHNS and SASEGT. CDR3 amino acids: CASSESWLGNGYTF. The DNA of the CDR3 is TGTGCCAGCAGTGAATCTTGGCTCGGGAATGGCTACACCTTC.

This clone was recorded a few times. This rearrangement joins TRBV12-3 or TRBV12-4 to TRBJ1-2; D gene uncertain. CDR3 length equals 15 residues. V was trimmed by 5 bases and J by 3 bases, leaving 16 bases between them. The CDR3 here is CASSTEGLRHYGYTF. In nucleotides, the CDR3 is TGTGCCAGCAGTACGGAAGGGTTAAGGCACTATGGCTACACCTTC.

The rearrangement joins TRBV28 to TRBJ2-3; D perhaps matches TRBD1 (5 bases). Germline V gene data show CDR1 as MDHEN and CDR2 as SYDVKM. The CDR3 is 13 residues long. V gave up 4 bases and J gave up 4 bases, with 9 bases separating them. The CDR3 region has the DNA TGTGCCAGCAGTTACGACAGTCCAGATACGCAGTATTTT. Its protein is CASSYDSPDTQYF.

In DNA form, the CDR3 reads TGTGCCAGCAGTTACTCAACTACAGGGAAGGGGGGTTACGAGCAGTACTTC. It yields the protein CASSYSTTGKGGYEQYF. The genes are TRBV6-2 or TRBV6-3 and TRBJ2-7; D possibly matches TRBD1 or TRBD2 (6 bases each). The CDR3 totals 17 residues. Trimming removed 0 bases from V and 4 bases from J, with 19 bases in between. Germline-derived CDR1 and CDR2 are MNHEY and SVGEGT.

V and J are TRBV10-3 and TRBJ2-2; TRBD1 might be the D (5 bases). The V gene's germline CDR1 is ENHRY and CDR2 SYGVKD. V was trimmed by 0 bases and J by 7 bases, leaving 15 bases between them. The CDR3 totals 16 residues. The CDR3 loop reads CAISESGRSQVGELFF. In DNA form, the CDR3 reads TGTGCCATCAGTGAGTCGGGGCGGTCCCAGGTCGGGGAGCTGTTTTTT.

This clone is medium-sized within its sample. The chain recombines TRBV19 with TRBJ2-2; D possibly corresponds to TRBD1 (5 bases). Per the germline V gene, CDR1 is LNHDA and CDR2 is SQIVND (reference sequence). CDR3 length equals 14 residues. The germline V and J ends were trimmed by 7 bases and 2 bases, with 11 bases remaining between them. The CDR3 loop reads CASIRTPNTGELFF. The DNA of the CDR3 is TGTGCCAGTATCCGGACACCCAACACCGGGGAGCTGTTTTTT.

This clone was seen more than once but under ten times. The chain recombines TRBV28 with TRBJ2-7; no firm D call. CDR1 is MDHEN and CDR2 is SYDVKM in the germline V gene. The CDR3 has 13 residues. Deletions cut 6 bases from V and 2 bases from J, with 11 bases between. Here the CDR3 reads CASRDPGPYEQYF. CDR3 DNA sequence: TGTGCCAGCAGGGACCCGGGCCCCTACGAGCAGTACTTC.

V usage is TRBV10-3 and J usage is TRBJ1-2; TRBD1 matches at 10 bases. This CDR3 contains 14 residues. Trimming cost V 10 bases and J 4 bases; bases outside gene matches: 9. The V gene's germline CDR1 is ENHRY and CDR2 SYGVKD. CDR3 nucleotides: TGTGCCACCCTAGCCGGGACAGGGGTCTATGGCTACACCTTC. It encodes CATLAGTGVYGYTF.

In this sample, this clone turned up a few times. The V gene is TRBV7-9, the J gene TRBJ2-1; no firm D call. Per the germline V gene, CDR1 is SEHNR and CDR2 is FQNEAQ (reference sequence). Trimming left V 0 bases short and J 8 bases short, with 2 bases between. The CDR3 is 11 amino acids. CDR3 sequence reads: CASSLAHEQFF. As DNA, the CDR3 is TGTGCCAGCAGCTTAGCCCATGAGCAGTTCTTC.

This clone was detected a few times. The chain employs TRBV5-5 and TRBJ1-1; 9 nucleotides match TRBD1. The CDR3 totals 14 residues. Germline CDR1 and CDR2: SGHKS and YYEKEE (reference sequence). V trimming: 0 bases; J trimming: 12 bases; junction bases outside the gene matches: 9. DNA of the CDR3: TGTGCCAGCAGCTTGGAATGGAGGACAGGGGTAACTTTCTTT. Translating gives CASSLEWRTGVTFF.

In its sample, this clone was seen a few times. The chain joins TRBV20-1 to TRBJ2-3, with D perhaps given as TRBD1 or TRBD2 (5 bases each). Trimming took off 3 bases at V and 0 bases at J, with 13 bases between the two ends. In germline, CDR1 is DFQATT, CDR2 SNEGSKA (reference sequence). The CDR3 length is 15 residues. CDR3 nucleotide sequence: TGCAGTGCTAGTGACCGGGACCCTAGCACAGATACGCAGTATTTT. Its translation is CSASDRDPSTDTQYF.

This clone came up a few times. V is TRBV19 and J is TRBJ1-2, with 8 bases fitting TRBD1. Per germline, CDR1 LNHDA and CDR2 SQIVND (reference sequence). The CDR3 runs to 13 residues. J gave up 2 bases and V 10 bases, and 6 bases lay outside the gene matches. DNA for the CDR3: TGTGCCACCGAGGGACAGGAGAACTATGGCTACACCTTC. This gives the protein CATEGQENYGYTF.

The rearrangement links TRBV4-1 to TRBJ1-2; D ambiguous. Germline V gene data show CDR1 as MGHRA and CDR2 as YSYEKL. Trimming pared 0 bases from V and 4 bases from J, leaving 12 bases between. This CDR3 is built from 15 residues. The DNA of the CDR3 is TGCGCCAGCAGCCAAGATCGGAACGGACCCTATGGCTACACCTTC. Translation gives CASSQDRNGPYGYTF.

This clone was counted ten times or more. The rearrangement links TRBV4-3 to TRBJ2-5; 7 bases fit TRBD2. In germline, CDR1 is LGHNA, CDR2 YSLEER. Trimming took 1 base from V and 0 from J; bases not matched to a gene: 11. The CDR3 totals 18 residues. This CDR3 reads CASSQGPSSGYDQETQYF. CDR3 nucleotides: TGCGCCAGCAGCCAAGGGCCTTCTAGCGGTTACGACCAAGAGACCCAGTACTTC.

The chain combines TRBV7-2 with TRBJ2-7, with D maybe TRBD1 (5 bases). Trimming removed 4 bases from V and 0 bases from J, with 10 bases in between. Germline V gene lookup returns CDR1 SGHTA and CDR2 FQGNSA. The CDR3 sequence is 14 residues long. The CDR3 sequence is CASSSHRSSYEQYF. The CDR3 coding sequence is TGTGCCAGCAGCTCTCACAGGAGCTCCTACGAGCAGTACTTC.

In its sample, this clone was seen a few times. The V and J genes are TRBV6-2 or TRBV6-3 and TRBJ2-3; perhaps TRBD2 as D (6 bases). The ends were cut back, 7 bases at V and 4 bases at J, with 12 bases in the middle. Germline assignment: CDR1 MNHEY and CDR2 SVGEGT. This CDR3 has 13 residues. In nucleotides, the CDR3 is TGTGCCAGCAACGGAGGGTTCGCAGATACGCAGTATTTT. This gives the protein CASNGGFADTQYF.

In DNA, the CDR3 is TGTGCCAGCAGTTACTCGAATACAGGGGCCTATGGCTACACCTTC. Protein sequence: CASSYSNTGAYGYTF. This chain joins TRBV6-5 and TRBJ1-2; 7 nucleotides match TRBD1. The V segment lost 0 bases and the J segment 4 bases; nucleotides outside the gene matches: 5. The CDR3 loop spans 15 amino acids. CDR1 MNHEY and CDR2 SVGAGI come from the germline V gene.